This T cell receptor (beta chain) was recorded in a study of cytomegalovirus exposure and HLA in healthy donors. Across the whole study: Among the 350 to 400 donors who were genotyped, about 84% fell in the genetic ancestry cluster that is associated with self-reported Caucasian donors. Whole-study findings and limits: 87-base-pair reads could not separate some V segments, including TRBV6-2 and TRBV6-3. When analyzed later, a missense DCLRE1C variant was found to be linked to TCR beta V- and J-gene trimming. The authors judged a highly shared variant cluster likely a sequencing artifact.

60 Vbeta and 13 Jbeta primers were used in PCR. Clones were read by immunoSEQ multiplex PCR, and TCRdb kept only the in-frame ones, dropping some. The data show around 100,000 clones, around 80% seen once. Germline lookup yields CDR1 MGHRA and CDR2 YSYEKL. Trimming cost V 5 bases and J 0 bases, with 14 bases left between them. The CDR3 contains 16 residues. As regards this clone: Antigen specificity is unknown.

V is TRBV4-1 and J is TRBJ1-5, with a weak D call TRBD1 (5 bases). Specimen: PBMCs. The receptor comes from a male donor in good health and CMV-seropositive. CDR3 sequence reads: CASSERGDYSNQPQHF. The CDR3 DNA follows: TGCGCCAGCAGCGAACGCGGGGACTATAGCAATCAGCCCCAGCATTTT.